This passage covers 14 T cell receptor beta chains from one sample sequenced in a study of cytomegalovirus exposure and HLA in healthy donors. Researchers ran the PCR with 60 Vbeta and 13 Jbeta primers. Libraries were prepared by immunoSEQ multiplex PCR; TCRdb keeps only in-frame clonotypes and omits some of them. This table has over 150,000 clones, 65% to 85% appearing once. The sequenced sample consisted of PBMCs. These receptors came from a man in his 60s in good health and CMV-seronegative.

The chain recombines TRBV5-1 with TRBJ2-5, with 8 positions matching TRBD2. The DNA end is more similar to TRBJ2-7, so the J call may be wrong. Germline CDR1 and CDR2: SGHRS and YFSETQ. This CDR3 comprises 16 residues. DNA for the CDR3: TGCGCCAGCAGCTTGGCCTTCGGGGGGGGATCCTACGAGCAGTACTTC. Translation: CASSLAFGGGSYEQYF.

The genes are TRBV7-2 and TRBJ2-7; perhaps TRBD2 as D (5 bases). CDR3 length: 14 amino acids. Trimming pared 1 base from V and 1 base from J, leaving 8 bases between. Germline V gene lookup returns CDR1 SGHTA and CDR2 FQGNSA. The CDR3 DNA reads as TGTGCCAGCAGCTTAGTTGGGAGTTCCTACGAGCAGTACTTC. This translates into CASSLVGSSYEQYF.

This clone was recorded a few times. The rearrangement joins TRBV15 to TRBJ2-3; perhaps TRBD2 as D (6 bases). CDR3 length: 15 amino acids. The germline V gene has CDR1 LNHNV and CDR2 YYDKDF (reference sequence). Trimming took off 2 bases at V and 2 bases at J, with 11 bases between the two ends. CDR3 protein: CATSRLGGPTDTQYF. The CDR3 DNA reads TGTGCCACCAGCAGATTGGGGGGACCCACAGATACGCAGTATTTT.

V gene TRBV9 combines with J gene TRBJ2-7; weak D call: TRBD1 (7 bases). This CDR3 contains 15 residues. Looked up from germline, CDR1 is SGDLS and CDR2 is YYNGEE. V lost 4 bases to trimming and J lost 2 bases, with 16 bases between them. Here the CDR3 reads CASSPRQGGAYEQYF. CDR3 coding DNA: TGTGCCAGCAGCCCACGACAGGGAGGTGCCTACGAGCAGTACTTC.

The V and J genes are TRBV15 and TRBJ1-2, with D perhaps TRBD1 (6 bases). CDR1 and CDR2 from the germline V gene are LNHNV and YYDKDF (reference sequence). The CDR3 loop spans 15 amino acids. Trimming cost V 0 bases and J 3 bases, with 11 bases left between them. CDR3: CATSRDVGGDYGYTF. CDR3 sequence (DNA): TGTGCCACCAGCAGAGATGTAGGGGGAGACTATGGCTACACCTTC.

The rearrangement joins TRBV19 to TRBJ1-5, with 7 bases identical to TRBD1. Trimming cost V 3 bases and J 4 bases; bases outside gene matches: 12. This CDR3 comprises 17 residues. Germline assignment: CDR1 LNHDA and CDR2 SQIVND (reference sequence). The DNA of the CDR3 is TGTGCCAGTAGTATCGAATCGGTGGCAGGGGGTAATCAGCCCCAGCATTTT. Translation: CASSIESVAGGNQPQHF.

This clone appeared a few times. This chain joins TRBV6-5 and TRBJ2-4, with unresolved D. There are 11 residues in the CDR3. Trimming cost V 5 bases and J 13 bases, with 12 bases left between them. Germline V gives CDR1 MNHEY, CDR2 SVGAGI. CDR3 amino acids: CASSESQSQYF. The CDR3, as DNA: TGTGCCAGCAGTGAATCGCAGTCACAGTACTTC.

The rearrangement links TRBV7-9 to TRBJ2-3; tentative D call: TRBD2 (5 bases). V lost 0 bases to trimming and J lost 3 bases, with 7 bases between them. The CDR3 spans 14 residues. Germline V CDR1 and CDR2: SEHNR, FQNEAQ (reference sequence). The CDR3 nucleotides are TGTGCCAGCAGCTTAGCCCGGGGTACAGATACGCAGTATTTT. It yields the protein CASSLARGTDTQYF.

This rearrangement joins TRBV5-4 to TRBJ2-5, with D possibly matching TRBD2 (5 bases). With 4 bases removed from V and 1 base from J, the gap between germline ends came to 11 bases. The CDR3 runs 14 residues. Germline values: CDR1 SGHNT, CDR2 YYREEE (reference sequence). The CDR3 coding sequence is TGTGCCAGCAGCATCAGCCGGGGCCAAGAGACCCAGTACTTC. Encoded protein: CASSISRGQETQYF.

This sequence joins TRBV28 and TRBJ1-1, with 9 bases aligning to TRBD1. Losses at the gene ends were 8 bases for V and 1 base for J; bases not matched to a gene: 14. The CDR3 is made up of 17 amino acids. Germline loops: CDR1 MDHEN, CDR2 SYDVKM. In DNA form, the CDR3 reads TGTGCCAGCCACCCACGTCCCGGGACAGGGACGAACACTGAAGCTTTCTTT. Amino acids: CASHPRPGTGTNTEAFF.

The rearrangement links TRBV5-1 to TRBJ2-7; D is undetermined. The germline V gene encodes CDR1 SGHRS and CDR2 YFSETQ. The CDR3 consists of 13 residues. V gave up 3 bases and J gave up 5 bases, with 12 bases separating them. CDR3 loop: CASSSIRNDEQYF. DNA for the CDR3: TGCGCCAGCAGCTCGATTAGAAACGACGAGCAGTACTTC.

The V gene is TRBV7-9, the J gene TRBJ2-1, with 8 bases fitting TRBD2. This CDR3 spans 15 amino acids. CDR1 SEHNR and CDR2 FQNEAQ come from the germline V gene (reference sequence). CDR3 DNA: TGTTCCACCAAATCGTTTAGCGGGACGCGTAATGAGCAGTTCTTC. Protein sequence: CSTKSFSGTRNEQFF.

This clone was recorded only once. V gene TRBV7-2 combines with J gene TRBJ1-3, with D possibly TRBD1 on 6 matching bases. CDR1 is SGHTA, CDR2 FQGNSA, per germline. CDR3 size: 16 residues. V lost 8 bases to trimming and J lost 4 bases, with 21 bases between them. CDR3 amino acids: CASSRAGGEVGNTIYF. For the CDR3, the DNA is TGTGCCAGCTCAAGAGCGGGGGGCGAGGTGGGAAACACCATATATTTT.

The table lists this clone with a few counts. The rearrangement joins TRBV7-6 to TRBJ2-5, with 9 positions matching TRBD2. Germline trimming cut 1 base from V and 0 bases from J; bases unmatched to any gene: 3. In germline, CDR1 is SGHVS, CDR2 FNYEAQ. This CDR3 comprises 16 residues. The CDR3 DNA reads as TGTGCCAGCAGCTTAGAAAGCGGGGGGTACCAAGAGACCCAGTACTTC. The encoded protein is CASSLESGGYQETQYF.